These 29 T cell receptor beta chains share one sample of origin, sequenced in a study of blood T cell repertoires in COVID-19. Assay used: immunoSEQ multiplex PCR; TCRdb lists only in-frame clones, some missing. The sample has a few hundred thousand clones, roughly 87% seen once; the top ten hold roughly 2.3%. What was sequenced was peripheral blood. The receptors here all came from a man between 18 and 35 years old with active or convalescent COVID-19.

This clone was detected once. The chain has TRBV7-3 and TRBJ2-3; D might be TRBD2 (6 bases). The V gene lost 5 bases and the J gene lost 5 bases, with 17 bases spanning the gap. This CDR3 has 15 residues. The germline V gene encodes CDR1 SGHTA and CDR2 FQGTGA. CDR3 sequence (DNA): TGTGCCAGCAGCCCGCGGGGCGGGATGGAAGATACGCAGTATTTT. It specifies CASSPRGGMEDTQYF.

The V call is TRBV27, the J call TRBJ1-5, with a weak D call TRBD1 (5 bases). The CDR3 consists of 14 residues. The germline V gene encodes CDR1 MNHEY and CDR2 SMNVEV (reference sequence). The germline V and J ends were trimmed by 1 base and 7 bases, with 11 bases remaining between them. Here the CDR3 DNA reads TGTGCCAGCAGTTTATATTCGGGGGGGCAGCCCCAGCATTTT. Translating gives CASSLYSGGQPQHF.

This sequence joins TRBV7-9 and TRBJ1-4; D remains unclear. Trimming removed 2 bases at V and 7 bases at J, with 11 bases between. Germline V gene data show CDR1 as SEHNR and CDR2 as FQNEAQ (reference sequence). The length of the CDR3 is 14 residues. The CDR3 protein is CASSLREGIEKLFF. CDR3 sequence (DNA): TGTGCCAGCAGCTTACGTGAGGGAATTGAAAAACTGTTTTTT. The full variable domain, in which reference TRBV7-9 and TRBJ1-4 provide the parts outside the CDR3, is DTGVSQNPRHKITKRGQNVTFRCDPISEHNRLYWYRQTLGQGPEFLTYFQNEAQLEKSRLLSDRFSAERPKGSFSTLEIQRTEQGDSAMYLCASSLREGIEKLFFGSGTQLSVL.

The chain has TRBV24-1 and TRBJ2-3; tentative D call: TRBD1 (6 bases). The CDR3 sequence is 13 residues long. V was shortened by 7 bases and J by 0 bases, with 7 bases between the two germline ends. CDR1 and CDR2 (germline): KGHDR, SFDVKD. The CDR3 DNA follows: TGTGCCACCAGAGACAGGAGCACAGATACGCAGTATTTT. This translates into CATRDRSTDTQYF.

This chain uses TRBV3-1 (or the pseudogene TRBV3-2) with TRBJ2-1, with 13 nucleotides matching TRBD2. The CDR3 sequence is 21 residues long. The V segment lost 4 bases and the J segment 0 bases; nucleotides outside the gene matches: 15. CDR1 and CDR2 from the germline V gene are LGHDT and YNNKEL (reference sequence). As DNA, the CDR3 is TGTGCCAGCAGCCGAGACCCCGATTTGGGACTAGCGGGGAGCTCCTACAATGAGCAGTTCTTC. This codes for CASSRDPDLGLAGSSYNEQFF.

V usage is TRBV2 and J usage is TRBJ1-1; TRBD1 might be the D (5 bases). This CDR3 is 15 amino acids long. The V gene's germline CDR1 is SNHLY and CDR2 FYNNEI. The ends were cut back, 10 bases at V and 1 base at J, with 19 bases in the middle. This CDR3 reads CATGSGGTANTEAFF. The CDR3 DNA sequence: TGTGCCACCGGAAGCGGGGGGACCGCGAACACTGAAGCTTTCTTT.

The rearrangement uses TRBV6-5 and TRBJ2-2; no reliable D call. Trimming pared 9 bases from V and 2 bases from J, leaving 10 bases between. CDR3 size: 13 residues. The V gene's germline CDR1 is MNHEY and CDR2 SVGAGI. The CDR3 loop is CASTAFNTGELFF. CDR3 in DNA: TGTGCCAGTACAGCTTTTAACACCGGGGAGCTGTTTTTT.

The rearrangement uses TRBV6-5 and TRBJ2-7; TRBD1 might be the D (6 bases). Germline CDR1 and CDR2: MNHEY and SVGAGI. This CDR3 has 11 residues. V gave up 11 bases and J gave up 6 bases, with 14 bases separating them. CDR3: CARHRVIEQYF. CDR3 bases: TGTGCCCGCCACAGGGTCATCGAGCAGTACTTC.

The CDR3: CASSAAGPTYEQYF. CDR3 coding DNA: TGTGCCAGCAGCGCCGCGGGGCCTACCTACGAGCAGTACTTC. This chain joins TRBV7-9 and TRBJ2-7; tentative D call: TRBD2 (6 bases). CDR3 length: 14 amino acids. V lost 5 bases and J lost 2, with 13 bases in between. Germline CDR1 and CDR2: SEHNR and FQNEAQ (reference sequence).

This clone was seen once. The rearrangement links TRBV19 to TRBJ2-3; a possible D gene is TRBD1 (5 bases). The CDR3 length is 13 residues. Trimming cost V 4 bases and J 2 bases, with 7 bases left between them. Germline lookup yields CDR1 LNHDA and CDR2 SQIVND (reference sequence). The CDR3 sequence is CASSSRVTDTQYF. The CDR3 nucleotides read TGTGCCAGTAGTAGCAGGGTCACAGATACGCAGTATTTT.

The J gene is TRBJ1-2, the V gene TRBV6-5; the match to TRBD1 covers 8 bases. In germline, CDR1 is MNHEY, CDR2 SVGAGI. The CDR3 spans 11 residues. V lost 8 bases, J lost 7 bases, and 3 bases stayed unmatched. The CDR3 spells CASGQGGGYTF. The CDR3 DNA reads as TGTGCCAGCGGACAGGGAGGTGGCTACACCTTC.

This chain joins TRBV5-1 and TRBJ1-5; 8 bases are a match to TRBD1. This CDR3 has 16 residues. V was pared by 4 bases and J by 0 bases, with 6 bases of the junction left unmatched. Per germline, CDR1 SGHRS and CDR2 YFSETQ. Here the CDR3 DNA reads TGCGCCAGCAGCCCCGGACAGGGAGGTAGCAATCAGCCCCAGCATTTT. It is translated as CASSPGQGGSNQPQHF.

In DNA, the CDR3 is TGTGCCAGCAGTACTCGAATCAGGAGCGGGGGGTCCTACGAGCAGTACTTC. It codes for CASSTRIRSGGSYEQYF. The gene calls are TRBV6-2 or TRBV6-3 and TRBJ2-7, with 9 bases fitting TRBD2. CDR3 size: 17 residues. CDR1 and CDR2 (germline): MNHEY, SVGEGT. J gave up 1 base and V 5 bases, and 12 bases lay outside the gene matches.

The chain links TRBV9 to TRBJ1-2; D gene ambiguous. Germline CDR1 SGDLS, CDR2 YYNGEE. V gave up 4 bases and J gave up 7 bases, with 8 bases separating them. This CDR3 spans 11 amino acids. The CDR3 sequence: CASSFGGGYTF. The CDR3 coding sequence is TGTGCCAGCAGCTTCGGAGGTGGCTACACCTTC.

This chain links TRBV27 with TRBJ2-4, with D unclear. Germline V gene data show CDR1 as MNHEY and CDR2 as SMNVEV (reference sequence). The CDR3 spans 14 residues. V was clipped by 6 bases and J by 0 bases, with 9 bases between them. DNA for the CDR3: TGTGCCAGCAGCACCGGGTTAGCCAAAAACATTCAGTACTTC. Translating it yields CASSTGLAKNIQYF.

The chain links TRBV5-6 to TRBJ2-5, with TRBD1 as a possible D gene (5 bases). CDR1 and CDR2 (germline): SGHDT, YYEEEE. The CDR3 extends over 14 amino acids. V dropped 0 bases and J dropped 5 bases, with 11 bases sitting between them. CDR3 amino acids: CASSLVGVGETQYF. DNA of the CDR3: TGTGCCAGCAGCTTGGTAGGGGTAGGGGAGACCCAGTACTTC.

The rearrangement links TRBV19 to TRBJ1-1; no definite D call. Trimming removed 6 bases from V and 4 bases from J, with 12 bases in between. The V gene's germline CDR1 is LNHDA and CDR2 SQIVND (reference sequence). The CDR3 covers 13 residues. CDR3 sequence reads: CASSRLRATEAFF. The CDR3, as DNA: TGTGCCAGTAGCCGCCTGAGGGCCACTGAAGCTTTCTTT. Looking up the rest from reference TRBV19 and TRBJ1-1 gives the full variable domain: DGGITQSPKYLFRKEGQNVTLSCEQNLNHDAMYWYRQDPGQGLRLIYYSQIVNDFQKGDIAEGYSVSREKKESFPLTVTSAQKNPTAFYLCASSRLRATEAFFGQGTRLTVV.

This clone was detected only once. The chain combines TRBV9 with TRBJ2-1; 12 bases align to TRBD2. V was clipped by 1 base and J by 4 bases; unmatched bases: 12. Looked up from germline, CDR1 is SGDLS and CDR2 is YYNGEE. This CDR3 contains 19 residues. The CDR3 coding sequence is TGTGCCAGCAGCGTAAGGGCACGACTAGCGGGAGAGGGGTACAATGAGCAGTTCTTC. Translated, it gives CASSVRARLAGEGYNEQFF.

This clone showed up just once. This rearrangement joins TRBV7-9 to TRBJ1-2, with a weak D call TRBD1 (5 bases). The V gene lost 9 bases and the J gene lost 4 bases, with 24 bases spanning the gap. Germline V lookup: CDR1 SEHNR, CDR2 FQNEAQ (reference sequence). The length of the CDR3 is 16 residues. CDR3 DNA: TGTGCCAGTCAAGCTTACCTGGGGGGTACAGCCTATGGCTACACCTTC. Translation: CASQAYLGGTAYGYTF.

V gene TRBV29-1 combines with J gene TRBJ1-4; D possibly corresponds to TRBD1 (6 bases). This CDR3 spans 14 amino acids. Germline CDR1 reads SQVTM; CDR2 reads ANQGSEA. V lost 0 bases, J lost 11 bases, and 16 bases lay in between. DNA for the CDR3: TGCAGCGTTGAAGATGGACAGTCCTCGGGGAAACTGTTTTTT. This gives the protein CSVEDGQSSGKLFF.

The chain uses TRBV28 and TRBJ1-3; the D is unclear. Germline CDR1 and CDR2: MDHEN and SYDVKM. The CDR3 has 17 residues. The ends were cut back, 6 bases at V and 0 bases at J, with 18 bases in the middle. CDR3 in amino acids: CASSSMETRTSGNTIYF. As DNA, the CDR3 is TGTGCCAGCAGCTCTATGGAGACGCGTACCTCTGGAAACACCATATATTTT.

This rearrangement joins TRBV5-1 to TRBJ1-5; 8 bases map to TRBD1. The CDR3 totals 13 residues. Germline CDR1 is SGHRS and CDR2 is YFSETQ. V lost 5 bases, J lost 3 bases, and 1 base stayed unmatched. This chain's CDR3 is CASRDRDNQPQHF. Here the CDR3 DNA reads TGCGCCAGCAGGGACAGGGACAATCAGCCCCAGCATTTT.

The CDR3, as DNA: TGTGCCAGCAGCGACTACACAGATACGCAGTATTTT. Protein sequence: CASSDYTDTQYF. The genes are TRBV11-2 and TRBJ2-3; tentatively, D is TRBD2 (5 bases). CDR1 SGHAT and CDR2 FQNNGV come from the germline V gene. The ends were cut back, 5 bases at V and 2 bases at J, with 5 bases in the middle. The CDR3 runs 12 residues.

The chain links TRBV28 to TRBJ1-3; TRBD1 matches 9 bases. V trimming: 3 bases; J trimming: 0 bases; junction bases outside the gene matches: 3. The CDR3 is made up of 16 amino acids. Germline V lookup: CDR1 MDHEN, CDR2 SYDVKM. CDR3 protein: CASSLGTGFSGNTIYF. DNA of the CDR3: TGTGCCAGCAGTTTGGGGACAGGGTTCTCTGGAAACACCATATATTTT.

J is TRBJ1-1 and V is TRBV7-3; 10 bases are shared with TRBD1. This CDR3 has 15 amino acids. Per the germline V gene, CDR1 is SGHTA and CDR2 is FQGTGA. The V segment lost 8 bases and the J segment 4 bases; nucleotides outside the gene matches: 10. CDR3: CASGQGGREGTEAFF. The CDR3 nucleotides read TGTGCCAGCGGACAGGGGGGGAGAGAGGGCACTGAAGCTTTCTTT. Supplemented by reference TRBV7-3 and TRBJ1-1, the full variable domain reads GAGVSQTPSNKVTEKGKYVELRCDPISGHTALYWYRQSLGQGPEFLIYFQGTGAADDSGLPNDRFFAVRPEGSVSTLKIQRTERGDSAVYLCASGQGGREGTEAFFGQGTRLTVV.

The V call is TRBV12-3 or TRBV12-4, the J call TRBJ1-5; D is perhaps TRBD1 (5 bases). V gave up 5 bases and J gave up 4 bases, with 9 bases separating them. This CDR3 is built from 13 residues. The CDR3 is CASSTAGNQPQHF. The CDR3 nucleotides are TGTGCCAGCAGTACCGCAGGGAATCAGCCCCAGCATTTT.

The J gene is TRBJ2-7, the V gene TRBV29-1, with unresolved D. Trimming cost V 6 bases and J 6 bases, with 12 bases left between them. The CDR3 length is 11 residues. CDR1 SQVTM and CDR2 ANQGSEA come from the germline V gene. The chain's CDR3 is CSVLISREQYF. The CDR3 DNA reads as TGCAGCGTGCTAATTAGCCGCGAGCAGTACTTC.

The V call is TRBV10-3, the J call TRBJ2-5; 7 bases line up with TRBD1. Germline trimming cut 3 bases from V and 5 bases from J; bases unmatched to any gene: 6. This CDR3 is 14 amino acids long. Germline V gene sequence: CDR1 ENHRY, CDR2 SYGVKD. CDR3 in amino acids: CAISEGTVGETQYF. In nucleotides, the CDR3 is TGTGCCATCAGTGAAGGGACAGTGGGGGAGACCCAGTACTTC.

Only one count was recorded for this clone. The J gene is TRBJ2-4, the V gene TRBV4-1, with D possibly being TRBD2 (5 bases). The CDR3 is 15 amino acids. Germline CDR1 MGHRA, CDR2 YSYEKL. V dropped 2 bases and J dropped 4 bases, with 12 bases sitting between them. The CDR3 loop reads CASSQPTNFKNIQYF. DNA of the CDR3: TGCGCCAGCAGCCAACCGACTAATTTTAAAAACATTCAGTACTTC.